This T cell receptor (beta chain) is from a study of CD8 T cells in ankylosing spondylitis. Molecular-barcoded quantitative 5'-RACE produced these TCR beta libraries. TCRdb ran MiXCR on the 5' RACE reads and lists one entry per CDR3 protein. The sample yields hundreds of thousands of distinct CDR3 sequences, 10% to 15% seen once. Study-level findings and limits: In reactive arthritis synovial fluid and blood, some motif variants had been reported before. Typical of ankylosing spondylitis blood, it appeared, was a TCR beta motif of roughly eight highly homologous variants. Relatively scarce in peripheral blood, disease-linked clones were CD8+.

This clonotype has just a few counts. Its specificity is unknown. The CDR3 is 15 residues long. CDR1 is SGHRS and CDR2 is YFSETQ in the germline V gene. V lost 0 bases, J lost 7 bases, and 7 bases stayed unmatched. The clonotype comes from a male donor with ankylosing spondylitis. Specimen: blood, either unsorted or a sorted T cell fraction (not recorded which). The gene calls are TRBV5-1 and TRBJ2-7, with 10 bases lining up with TRBD2. Written as DNA, the CDR3 is TGCGCCAGCAGCTTGGGTCTAGCGGGAGTACGGGAGCAGTACTTC. As protein: CASSLGLAGVREQYF.